This T cell receptor (beta chain) was sequenced during a study of blood T cell repertoires in COVID-19. Across the study: Collection of acute and convalescent COVID-19 samples took place in the United States, Italy and Spain.

CDR1 is LGHNA and CDR2 is YNFKEQ in the germline V gene. This CDR3 region has 16 residues. The V and J ends lost 4 bases and 7 bases, in that order; junction bases with no gene match: 8. In the source study's methods: Reference gene primer amplification in the assay estimated nucleated cell counts. Assay used: immunoSEQ multiplex PCR; TCRdb lists only in-frame clones, some missing. V and J calls plus clone size are reproduced from that table; the DNA served to infer D and trimming. The sample lists under 95,000 clones; about 93% were seen once. This TCR came from a woman between 45 and 60 years old in a cohort sampled during active COVID-19. The chain couples TRBV4-2 to TRBJ2-1; 12 positions agree with TRBD2. The sequencing input was peripheral blood. The CDR3 sequence is CASSPPTSGSTNEQFF. CDR3 in DNA: TGTGCCAGCAGCCCCCCGACTAGCGGGAGTACGAATGAGCAGTTCTTC.